The source of this T cell receptor beta chain is a study of CD8+ T cells in alopecia areata. Study-wide results and caveats: It was less clear whether patients shared TCRs than it was in mice, possibly because of HLA.

Treatment reported: oral pan-JAK inhibitor, 5-10 mg twice daily. Sequencing templates came from extracted RNA that was reverse transcribed into cDNA. Profiling relied on immunoSEQ multiplex PCR, and the TCRdb table lists in-frame clones only, not all of them. The sample has 210,000 or so clones, over 60% seen once. Germline V gene data show CDR1 as SQVTM and CDR2 as ANQGSEA. The V gene end was trimmed by 4 bases and the J gene end by 0 bases; junction bases not matched to a gene: 4. The CDR3 extends over 14 amino acids. A word on this clone: Its antigen is not known.

This chain links TRBV29-1 with TRBJ1-1, with 8 bases identical to TRBD1. The sequence came from a human donor with alopecia areata. The sample was CD4+ T cells sorted from blood, taken around week 44, from a patient treated with tofacitinib. The CDR3 DNA is TGCAGCGTTGCCCGACAGGGGATGAACACTGAAGCTTTCTTT. Translating gives CSVARQGMNTEAFF. Looking up the rest from reference TRBV29-1 and TRBJ1-1 gives the full variable domain: SAVISQKPSRDICQRGTSLTIQCQVDSQVTMMFWYRQQPGQSLTLIATANQGSEATYESGFVIDKFPISRPNLTFSTLTVSNMSPEDSSIYLCSVARQGMNTEAFFGQGTRLTVV.